These 32 T cell receptor beta chains came from one sample sequenced in a study of blood T cell repertoires in COVID-19. Measured with immunoSEQ multiplex PCR; TCRdb has only the in-frame clones, and not every one. This sample has approximately 220,000 clones; over 70% occur once, and the top ten carry approximately 7.9%. Sequenced: peripheral blood. These receptors came from a woman at least 80 years old with acute or convalescent COVID-19.

The rearrangement uses TRBV28 and TRBJ1-5; no definite D call. The V end lost 2 bases, the J end lost 9 bases, and 11 bases lay between the germline ends. From germline, CDR1 is MDHEN and CDR2 SYDVKM. This CDR3 contains 13 residues. CDR3 region: CASSLVSAGPQHF. The CDR3 nucleotides are TGTGCCAGCAGTTTAGTCTCTGCAGGGCCCCAGCATTTT.

V usage is TRBV12-5 and J usage is TRBJ1-1; D might be TRBD1 (6 bases). Trimming took off 5 bases at V and 5 bases at J, with 21 bases between the two ends. Looked up from germline, CDR1 is LGHNT and CDR2 is FRNRAP. There are 16 residues in the CDR3. CDR3 in amino acids: CASGGPLGVRGTEAFF. In DNA form, the CDR3 reads TGTGCTAGTGGTGGCCCCTTGGGGGTTAGGGGGACTGAAGCTTTCTTT.

The chain recombines TRBV3-1 (or the pseudogene TRBV3-2) with TRBJ2-2; 12 bases align to TRBD2. V shed 6 bases, J shed 7 bases, and the junction held 21 bases outside the gene matches. Germline CDR1 reads LGHDT; CDR2 reads YNNKEL (reference sequence). CDR3 length equals 20 residues. CDR3 in amino acids: CASSPTPGTSGPQRGGELFF. DNA of the CDR3: TGTGCCAGCAGTCCGACTCCAGGGACTAGCGGGCCCCAGAGGGGCGGGGAGCTGTTTTTT.

The chain links TRBV6-5 to TRBJ1-2, with TRBD1 identical over 10 bases. CDR3 size: 13 residues. Per the germline V gene, CDR1 is MNHEY and CDR2 is SVGAGI. The J segment lost 8 bases and the V segment lost 6 bases, leaving 6 bases of the junction unmatched. The CDR3 here is CASSWRTGGGYTF. CDR3 nucleotides: TGTGCCAGCAGCTGGCGGACAGGGGGAGGCTACACCTTC.

The rearrangement uses TRBV6-4 and TRBJ1-1, with 7 positions matching TRBD1. Per the germline V gene, CDR1 is MRHNA and CDR2 is SNTAGT. The CDR3 contains 14 residues. The trim removed 6 bases at V and 2 bases at J, leaving 6 bases unmatched. CDR3 amino acids: CASSGQASNTEAFF. The DNA for the CDR3 is TGTGCCAGCAGCGGACAGGCGTCAAACACTGAAGCTTTCTTT.

The chain joins TRBV5-1 to TRBJ2-7; 10 bases are a match to TRBD1. The CDR3 covers 15 residues. Germline CDR1 reads SGHRS; CDR2 reads YFSETQ. Trimming cost V 2 bases and J 5 bases; bases outside gene matches: 7. The CDR3 DNA reads TGCGCCAGCAGCTTTGATGGGACAGGGGCCGACGAGCAGTACTTC. Residues: CASSFDGTGADEQYF.

This rearrangement joins TRBV5-8 to TRBJ2-3; 10 positions agree with TRBD1. The germline gives CDR1 SGHTS, CDR2 YDEGEE. The CDR3 consists of 15 residues. V lost 4 bases, J lost 5 bases, and 7 bases stayed unmatched. The CDR3 is CASSRTGGPGDTQYF. As DNA, the CDR3 is TGTGCCAGCAGCCGGACAGGGGGTCCGGGAGATACGCAGTATTTT.

V gene TRBV18 combines with J gene TRBJ1-1; the match to TRBD1 covers 9 bases. There are 16 residues in the CDR3. The V gene end was trimmed by 3 bases and the J gene end by 7 bases; junction bases not matched to a gene: 12. Germline CDR1 is KGHSH and CDR2 is LQKENI. The CDR3 nucleotides are TGTGCCAGCTCACCTATGAGGGGGACAGGGCTCGGTGAAGCTTTCTTT. Translation gives CASSPMRGTGLGEAFF.

This rearrangement joins TRBV7-2 to TRBJ2-2; D perhaps matches TRBD2 (5 bases). CDR3 length equals 16 residues. In germline, CDR1 is SGHTA, CDR2 FQGNSA. Between the trimmed V and J ends, which lost 3 bases and 4 bases, there was a span of 15 bases. The CDR3 reads CASSFPVERSTGELFF. The CDR3, as DNA: TGTGCCAGCAGCTTCCCGGTCGAGCGGAGCACCGGGGAGCTGTTTTTT.

The DNA for the CDR3 is TGCGCCAGCAGCTTGGGCTTTCGGGGCGGGAGCCACTCCTACGAGCAGTACTTC. This sequence encodes CASSLGFRGGSHSYEQYF. V gene TRBV5-1 combines with J gene TRBJ2-7, with 7 bases aligning to TRBD2. Germline values: CDR1 SGHRS, CDR2 YFSETQ. With 0 bases clipped from V and 0 bases from J, the junction kept 12 bases outside the gene matches. The CDR3 is 18 residues long.

J is TRBJ1-2 and V is TRBV28; D ambiguous. Trimming took off 6 bases at V and 7 bases at J, with 18 bases between the two ends. CDR3 length: 14 amino acids. Germline V gene data show CDR1 as MDHEN and CDR2 as SYDVKM. The CDR3 region is CASRSGGVVFGYTF. The CDR3, as DNA: TGTGCCAGCAGATCAGGAGGAGTAGTGTTTGGCTACACCTTC.

This clone was recorded once. The rearrangement uses TRBV2 and TRBJ2-5, with D tentatively TRBD1 (6 bases). The CDR3 spans 16 residues. Trimming removed 7 bases from V and 4 bases from J, with 22 bases in between. Germline-derived CDR1 and CDR2 are SNHLY and FYNNEI. The CDR3 sequence is CASKRRAGVYAETQYF. The CDR3 DNA is TGTGCCAGCAAGCGACGGGCAGGGGTATATGCAGAGACCCAGTACTTC.

The chain recombines TRBV18 with TRBJ2-2; D remains ambiguous. CDR1 and CDR2 (germline): KGHSH, LQKENI. V was pared by 2 bases and J by 0 bases, with 10 bases between. This CDR3 is built from 16 residues. CDR3 nucleotides: TGTGCCAGCTCACCAATGAGAAACTCGAACACCGGGGAGCTGTTTTTT. Translation gives CASSPMRNSNTGELFF.

The chain employs TRBV5-1 and TRBJ2-3; perhaps TRBD1 as D (6 bases). The CDR3 is 16 residues long. Trimming pared 1 base from V and 1 base from J, leaving 13 bases between. Germline V gene data show CDR1 as SGHRS and CDR2 as YFSETQ. CDR3 amino acids: CASSLIGTPGTDTQYF. Here the CDR3 DNA reads TGCGCCAGCAGCTTGATTGGGACACCCGGCACAGATACGCAGTATTTT.

This chain uses TRBV5-6 with TRBJ1-1; 7 bases are a match to TRBD1. Germline V gene lookup returns CDR1 SGHDT and CDR2 YYEEEE. V was clipped by 0 bases and J by 5 bases; unmatched bases: 10. CDR3 length equals 16 residues. CDR3 amino acids: CASSLGFRGSETEAFF. The CDR3 nucleotides read TGTGCCAGCAGCTTGGGATTCAGGGGGTCTGAAACTGAAGCTTTCTTT.

This chain connects TRBV5-1 to TRBJ2-7, with a possible D match to TRBD1 (6 bases). V lost 4 bases to trimming and J lost 3 bases, with 17 bases between them. Germline lookup yields CDR1 SGHRS and CDR2 YFSETQ. The length of the CDR3 is 15 residues. The CDR3: CASSPGDIEIYEQYF. The DNA for the CDR3 is TGCGCCAGCAGCCCAGGGGATATAGAAATCTACGAGCAGTACTTC.

The chain links TRBV2 to TRBJ2-3, with 9 positions matching TRBD1. This CDR3 contains 15 residues. CDR1 is SNHLY and CDR2 is FYNNEI in the germline V gene. V lost 4 bases and J lost 2; bases outside the gene matches: 4. CDR3 in amino acids: CASSGGQGDTDTQYF. In DNA form, the CDR3 reads TGTGCCAGCAGTGGGGGACAGGGCGACACAGATACGCAGTATTTT.

This clone has more than one count but fewer than ten. This sequence joins TRBV25-1 and TRBJ1-4, with 10 bases lining up with TRBD1. CDR1 is MGHDK, CDR2 SYGVNS, per germline. V gave up 4 bases and J gave up 3 bases; unmatched junction bases: 8. The CDR3 loop spans 17 amino acids. This CDR3 reads CASSGDRGRRANEKLFF. Here the CDR3 DNA reads TGTGCCAGCAGTGGGGACAGGGGAAGAAGGGCTAATGAAAAACTGTTTTTT.

V is TRBV7-9 and J is TRBJ1-2, with D perhaps TRBD1 (6 bases). Germline V gene data show CDR1 as SEHNR and CDR2 as FQNEAQ (reference sequence). V dropped 5 bases and J dropped 1 base, with 14 bases sitting between them. The CDR3 is 15 residues long. CDR3 coding DNA: TGTGCCAGCAGCCTGAAGGGGGATTTTAACTATGGCTACACCTTC. This codes for CASSLKGDFNYGYTF.

This chain connects TRBV7-2 to TRBJ2-7; 15 bases align to TRBD2. The ends lost 1 base at V and 1 base at J; junction bases unmatched: 5. There are 18 residues in the CDR3. The germline V gene has CDR1 SGHTA and CDR2 FQGNSA. The CDR3 is CASSLGTSGGAWSYEQYF. CDR3 in DNA: TGTGCCAGCAGCTTAGGGACTAGCGGGGGGGCCTGGTCCTACGAGCAGTACTTC.

The chain uses TRBV3-1 (or the pseudogene TRBV3-2) and TRBJ2-7, with 9 bases fitting TRBD1. The CDR3 has 14 residues. Trimming removed 8 bases from V and 6 bases from J; junction bases left unmatched: 11. CDR1 and CDR2 (germline): LGHDT, YNNKEL (reference sequence). CDR3 sequence: CASAPVRTGAEQYF. DNA of the CDR3: TGTGCCAGCGCCCCCGTCAGGACAGGGGCCGAGCAGTACTTC.

This clone was recorded a few times. The V gene is TRBV6-5, the J gene TRBJ1-3; 7 bases align to TRBD1. The V gene end was trimmed by 8 bases and the J gene end by 0 bases; junction bases not matched to a gene: 1. The length of the CDR3 is 13 residues. The germline V gene has CDR1 MNHEY and CDR2 SVGAGI. The CDR3 protein is CASWTGSGNTIYF. The CDR3 DNA sequence: TGTGCCAGCTGGACAGGCTCTGGAAACACCATATATTTT.

This clone was recorded a few times. V gene TRBV19 combines with J gene TRBJ1-1, with 8 bases lining up with TRBD1. The CDR3 consists of 14 residues. Germline V gene lookup returns CDR1 LNHDA and CDR2 SQIVND (reference sequence). The V segment lost 4 bases and the J segment 4 bases; nucleotides outside the gene matches: 5. CDR3 sequence reads: CASSTRGQVTEAFF. CDR3 sequence (DNA): TGTGCCAGTAGTACCAGGGGGCAAGTCACTGAAGCTTTCTTT.

V gene TRBV6-6 combines with J gene TRBJ1-2; a possible D gene is TRBD1 (5 bases). Germline V gene sequence: CDR1 MNHNY, CDR2 SVGAGI (reference sequence). This CDR3 is built from 14 residues. V was clipped by 6 bases and J by 6 bases, with 17 bases between them. CDR3 sequence reads: CASSAWRGDNGYTF. In DNA, the CDR3 is TGTGCCAGCAGCGCTTGGAGGGGAGACAATGGCTACACCTTC.

This sequence joins TRBV5-1 and TRBJ1-3; the D is unclear. Germline V lookup: CDR1 SGHRS, CDR2 YFSETQ. Trimming took 0 bases from V and 0 from J, leaving 10 bases between them. CDR3 length: 16 residues. In DNA form, the CDR3 reads TGCGCCAGCAGCTTGGCCGCAGAATCCTCTGGAAACACCATATATTTT. Translating gives CASSLAAESSGNTIYF.

V gene TRBV28 combines with J gene TRBJ1-2; possibly TRBD1 for D (6 bases). This CDR3 is built from 11 residues. Trimming removed 6 bases at V and 8 bases at J, with 10 bases between. CDR1 is MDHEN, CDR2 SYDVKM, per germline. For the CDR3, the DNA is TGTGCCAGCAGAGGGGGAGGGGGCTACACCTTC. Amino acids: CASRGGGGYTF.

The chain uses TRBV27 and TRBJ1-1; TRBD1 agrees at 7 bases. Unmatched junction bases numbered 5, after V lost 3 bases and J lost 10 bases. Germline-derived CDR1 and CDR2 are MNHEY and SMNVEV (reference sequence). The CDR3 sequence is 12 residues long. The CDR3 DNA follows: TGTGCCAGCAGTTTCGCGACAGGGAGAGCTTTCTTT. This gives the protein CASSFATGRAFF.

The V and J genes are TRBV11-2 and TRBJ1-5; TRBD1 aligns across 7 bases. The CDR3 has 13 amino acids. Trimming cost V 4 bases and J 4 bases; bases outside gene matches: 1. Germline lookup yields CDR1 SGHAT and CDR2 FQNNGV. The CDR3 DNA is TGTGCCAGCAGCTCGGACAGGAATCAGCCCCAGCATTTT. Translated: CASSSDRNQPQHF.

J is TRBJ2-3 and V is TRBV10-3, with TRBD2 matching 7 bases. CDR3 length equals 15 residues. CDR1 and CDR2 from the germline V gene are ENHRY and SYGVKD. With V trimmed by 5 bases and J by 2 bases, 7 bases remained unmatched. The CDR3 reads CAISRTSRYTDTQYF. CDR3 coding DNA: TGTGCCATCAGTCGGACTAGTCGGTACACAGATACGCAGTATTTT.

The V gene is TRBV3-1 (or the pseudogene TRBV3-2), the J gene TRBJ2-1, with TRBD2 as a possible D gene (6 bases). The CDR3 loop spans 17 amino acids. The ends were cut back, 1 base at V and 2 bases at J, with 15 bases in the middle. Germline V CDR1 and CDR2: LGHDT, YNNKEL (reference sequence). The CDR3 DNA reads as TGTGCCAGCAGCCAAGGGGGCGGGCTAGCGACCTACAATGAGCAGTTCTTC. This translates into CASSQGGGLATYNEQFF.

V usage is TRBV7-7 and J usage is TRBJ2-7; D gene unclear. The CDR3 extends over 9 amino acids. V was shortened by 10 bases and J by 2 bases, with 3 bases between the two germline ends. Germline CDR1 SSHAT, CDR2 FNYEAQ (reference sequence). The DNA for the CDR3 is TGTGCCACCACCTACGAGCAGTACTTC. Protein sequence: CATTYEQYF.

This clone was seen a few times. The V gene is TRBV5-1, the J gene TRBJ2-7; TRBD1 might be the D (6 bases). From germline, CDR1 is SGHRS and CDR2 YFSETQ. Trimming removed 0 bases at V and 4 bases at J, with 8 bases between. This CDR3 has 13 residues. Here the CDR3 DNA reads TGCGCCAGCAGCTTGGGGACAGTTTACGAGCAGTACTTC. Protein product: CASSLGTVYEQYF.